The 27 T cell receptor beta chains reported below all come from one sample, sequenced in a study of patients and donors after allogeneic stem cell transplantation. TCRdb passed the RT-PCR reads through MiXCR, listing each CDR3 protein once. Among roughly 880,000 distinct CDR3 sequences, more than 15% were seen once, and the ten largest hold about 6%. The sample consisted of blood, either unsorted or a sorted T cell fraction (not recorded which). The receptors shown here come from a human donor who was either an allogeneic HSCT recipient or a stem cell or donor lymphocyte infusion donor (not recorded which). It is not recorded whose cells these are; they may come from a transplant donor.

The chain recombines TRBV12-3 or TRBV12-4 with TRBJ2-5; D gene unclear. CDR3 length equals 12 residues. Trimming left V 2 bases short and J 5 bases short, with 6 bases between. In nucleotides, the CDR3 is TGTGCCAGCAGTTTAAACACCGAGACCCAGTACTTC. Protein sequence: CASSLNTETQYF.

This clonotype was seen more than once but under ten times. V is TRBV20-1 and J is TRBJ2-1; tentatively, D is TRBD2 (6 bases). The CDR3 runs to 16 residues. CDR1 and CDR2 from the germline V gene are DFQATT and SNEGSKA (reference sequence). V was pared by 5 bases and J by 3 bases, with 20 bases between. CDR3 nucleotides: TGCAGTGCTCCTCCTCCGACCGGGACTTACTACAATGAGCAGTTCTTC. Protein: CSAPPPTGTYYNEQFF.

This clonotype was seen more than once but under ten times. The CDR3 DNA sequence: TGTGCCAGCAGTTCGATAAAAATCTGGACAGGAGAGAACACTGAAGCTTTCTTT. Translation: CASSSIKIWTGENTEAFF. The J gene is TRBJ1-1, the V gene TRBV27, with 7 bases matching TRBD1. This CDR3 contains 18 residues. The trim removed 4 bases at V and 1 base at J, leaving 15 bases unmatched. Germline V gene data show CDR1 as MNHEY and CDR2 as SMNVEV (reference sequence).

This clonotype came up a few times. The CDR3 loop reads CASSLRLPLAGGYNTGELFF. In DNA form, the CDR3 reads TGTGCCAGCAGTTTGCGCTTACCCTTGGCAGGGGGCTATAACACCGGGGAGCTGTTTTTT. The genes are TRBV12-3 or TRBV12-4 and TRBJ2-2, with 8 nucleotides matching TRBD1. Trimming cost V 3 bases and J 2 bases; bases outside gene matches: 17. The CDR3 extends over 20 amino acids.

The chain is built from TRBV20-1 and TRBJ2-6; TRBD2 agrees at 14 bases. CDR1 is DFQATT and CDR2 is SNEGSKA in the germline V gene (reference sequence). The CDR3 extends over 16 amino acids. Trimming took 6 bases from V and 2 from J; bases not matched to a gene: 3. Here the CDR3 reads CSAGGLAGAGANVLTF. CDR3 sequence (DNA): TGCAGTGCAGGGGGACTAGCGGGAGCTGGGGCCAACGTCCTGACTTTC.

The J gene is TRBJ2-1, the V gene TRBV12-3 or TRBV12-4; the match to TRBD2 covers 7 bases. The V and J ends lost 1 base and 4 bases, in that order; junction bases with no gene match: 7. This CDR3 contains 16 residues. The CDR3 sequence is CASSLVGGTFYNEQFF. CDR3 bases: TGTGCCAGCAGTTTAGTGGGGGGGACCTTTTACAATGAGCAGTTCTTC.

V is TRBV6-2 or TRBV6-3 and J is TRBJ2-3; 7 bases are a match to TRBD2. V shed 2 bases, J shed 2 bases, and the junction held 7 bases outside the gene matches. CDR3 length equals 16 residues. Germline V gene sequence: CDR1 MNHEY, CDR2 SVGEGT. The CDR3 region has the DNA TGTGCCAGCAGTTACCCTCTAGCGGAGATCACAGATACGCAGTATTTT. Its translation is CASSYPLAEITDTQYF.

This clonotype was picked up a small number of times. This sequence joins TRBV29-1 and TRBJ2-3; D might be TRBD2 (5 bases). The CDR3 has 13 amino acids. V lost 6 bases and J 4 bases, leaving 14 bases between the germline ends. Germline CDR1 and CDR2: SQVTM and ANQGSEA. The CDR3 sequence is CSVGITRADTQYF. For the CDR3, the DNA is TGCAGCGTCGGAATCACTAGAGCAGATACGCAGTATTTT.

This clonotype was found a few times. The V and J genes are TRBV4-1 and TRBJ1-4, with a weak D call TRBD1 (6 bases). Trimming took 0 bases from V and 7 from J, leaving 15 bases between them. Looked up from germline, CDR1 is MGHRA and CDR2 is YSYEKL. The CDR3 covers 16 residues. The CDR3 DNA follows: TGCGCCAGCAGCCAAGATCGTGGGTTAGGGGGTGAAAAACTGTTTTTT. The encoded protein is CASSQDRGLGGEKLFF.

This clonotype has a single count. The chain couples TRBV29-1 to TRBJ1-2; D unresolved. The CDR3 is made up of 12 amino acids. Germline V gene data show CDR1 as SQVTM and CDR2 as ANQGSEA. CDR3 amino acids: CTTVASDYGYTF. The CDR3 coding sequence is TGCACCACCGTGGCTTCTGACTATGGCTACACCTTC.

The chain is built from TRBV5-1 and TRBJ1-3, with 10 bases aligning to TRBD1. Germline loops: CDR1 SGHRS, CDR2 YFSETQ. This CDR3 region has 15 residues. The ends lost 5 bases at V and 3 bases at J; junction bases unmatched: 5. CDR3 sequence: CASSRDRGGGNTIYF. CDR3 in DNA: TGCGCCAGCAGTCGGGACAGGGGAGGTGGAAACACCATATATTTT.

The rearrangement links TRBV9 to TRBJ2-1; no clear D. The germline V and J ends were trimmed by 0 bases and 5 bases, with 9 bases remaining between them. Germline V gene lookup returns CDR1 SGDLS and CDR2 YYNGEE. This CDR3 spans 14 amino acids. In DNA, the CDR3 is TGTGCCAGCAGCGTAGGGTGGAGTGACAATGAGCAGTTCTTC. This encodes CASSVGWSDNEQFF.

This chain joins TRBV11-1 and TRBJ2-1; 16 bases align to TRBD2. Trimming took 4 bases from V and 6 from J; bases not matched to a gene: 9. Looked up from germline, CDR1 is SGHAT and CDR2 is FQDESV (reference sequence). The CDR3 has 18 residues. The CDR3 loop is CASSWLGLAGGHGNEQFF. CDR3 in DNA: TGTGCCAGCAGCTGGCTGGGACTAGCGGGAGGGCACGGCAATGAGCAGTTCTTC. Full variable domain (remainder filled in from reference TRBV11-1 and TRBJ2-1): EAEVAQSPRYKITEKSQAVAFWCDPISGHATLYWYRQILGQGPELLVQFQDESVVDDSQLPKDRFSAERLKGVDSTLKIQPAELGDSAMYLCASSWLGLAGGHGNEQFFGPGTRLTVL.

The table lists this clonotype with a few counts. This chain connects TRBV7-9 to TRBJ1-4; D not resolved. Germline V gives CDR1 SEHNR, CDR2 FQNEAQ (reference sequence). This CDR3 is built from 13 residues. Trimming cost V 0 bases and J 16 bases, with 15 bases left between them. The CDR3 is CASSLAGAAKKFF. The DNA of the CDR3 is TGTGCCAGCAGCTTAGCTGGAGCGGCTAAGAAGTTTTTT. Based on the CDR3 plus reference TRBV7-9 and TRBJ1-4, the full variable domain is DTGVSQNPRHKITKRGQNVTFRCDPISEHNRLYWYRQTLGQGPEFLTYFQNEAQLEKSRLLSDRFSAERPKGSFSTLEIQRTEQGDSAMYLCASSLAGAAKKFFGSGTQLSVL.

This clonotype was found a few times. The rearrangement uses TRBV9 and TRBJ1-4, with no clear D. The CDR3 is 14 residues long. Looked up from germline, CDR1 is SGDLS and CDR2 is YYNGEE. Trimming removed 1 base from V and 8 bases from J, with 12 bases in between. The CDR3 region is CASSVPGRREKLFF. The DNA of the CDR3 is TGTGCCAGCAGCGTACCCGGTCGGAGGGAAAAACTGTTTTTT.

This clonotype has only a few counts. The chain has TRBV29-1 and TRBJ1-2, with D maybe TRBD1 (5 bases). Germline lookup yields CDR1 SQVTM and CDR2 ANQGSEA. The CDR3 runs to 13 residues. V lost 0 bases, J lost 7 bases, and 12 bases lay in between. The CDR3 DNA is TGCAGCGTTGAAGAGTCCAGGGCCGGTGGCTACACCTTC. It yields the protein CSVEESRAGGYTF.

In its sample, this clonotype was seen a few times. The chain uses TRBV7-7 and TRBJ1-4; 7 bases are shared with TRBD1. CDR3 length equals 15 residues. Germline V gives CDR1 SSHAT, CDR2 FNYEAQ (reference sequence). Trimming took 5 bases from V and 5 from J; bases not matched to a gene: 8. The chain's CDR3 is CASSRSDRENEKLFF. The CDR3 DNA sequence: TGTGCCAGCAGCCGATCTGACAGGGAAAATGAAAAACTGTTTTTT.

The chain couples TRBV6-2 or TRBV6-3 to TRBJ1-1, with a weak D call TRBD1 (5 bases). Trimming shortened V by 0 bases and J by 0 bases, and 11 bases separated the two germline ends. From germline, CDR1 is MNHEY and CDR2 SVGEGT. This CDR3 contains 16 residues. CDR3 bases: TGTGCCAGCAGTTACTCCCCCGGGACGGTGAACACTGAAGCTTTCTTT. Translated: CASSYSPGTVNTEAFF.

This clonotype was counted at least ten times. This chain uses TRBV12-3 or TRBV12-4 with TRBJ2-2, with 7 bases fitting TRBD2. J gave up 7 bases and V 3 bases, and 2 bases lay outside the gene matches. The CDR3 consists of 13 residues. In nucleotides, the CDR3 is TGTGCCAGCAGTTTTGGGGGGGTCGGGGAGCTGTTTTTT. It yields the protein CASSFGGVGELFF.

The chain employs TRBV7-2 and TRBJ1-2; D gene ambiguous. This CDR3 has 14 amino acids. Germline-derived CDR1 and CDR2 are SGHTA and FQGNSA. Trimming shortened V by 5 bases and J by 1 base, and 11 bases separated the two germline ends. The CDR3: CASSLAGDNYGYTF. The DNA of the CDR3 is TGTGCCAGCAGCCTTGCAGGAGATAACTATGGCTACACCTTC.

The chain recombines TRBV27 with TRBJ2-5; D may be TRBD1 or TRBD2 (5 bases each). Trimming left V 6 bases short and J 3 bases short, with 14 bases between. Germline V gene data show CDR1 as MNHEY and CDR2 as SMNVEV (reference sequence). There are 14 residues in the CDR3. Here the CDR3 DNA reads TGTGCCAGCAGACTACTGGGGGTTGAAGAGACCCAGTACTTC. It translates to CASRLLGVEETQYF.

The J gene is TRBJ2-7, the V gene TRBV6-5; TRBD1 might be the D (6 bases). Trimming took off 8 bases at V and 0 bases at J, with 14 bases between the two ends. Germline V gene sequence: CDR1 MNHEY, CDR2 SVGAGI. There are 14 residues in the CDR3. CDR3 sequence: CASCLDSASYEQYF. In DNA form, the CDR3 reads TGTGCCAGCTGTTTGGACAGCGCCTCCTACGAGCAGTACTTC.

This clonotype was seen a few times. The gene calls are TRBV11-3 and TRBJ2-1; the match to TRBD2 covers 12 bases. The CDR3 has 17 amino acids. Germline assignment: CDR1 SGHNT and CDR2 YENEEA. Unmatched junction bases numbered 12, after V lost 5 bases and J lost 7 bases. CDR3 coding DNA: TGTGCCAGCAGCCTGGGTCTAGCGGGAGGGCCCTGGAATGAGCAGTTCTTC. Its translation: CASSLGLAGGPWNEQFF.

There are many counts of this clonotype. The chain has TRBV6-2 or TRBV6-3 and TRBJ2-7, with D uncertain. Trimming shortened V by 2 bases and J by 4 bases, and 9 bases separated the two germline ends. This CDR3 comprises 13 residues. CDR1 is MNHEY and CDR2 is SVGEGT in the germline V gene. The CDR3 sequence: CASSYLFSYEQYF. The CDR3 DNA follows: TGTGCCAGCAGTTACCTATTTAGTTACGAGCAGTACTTC.

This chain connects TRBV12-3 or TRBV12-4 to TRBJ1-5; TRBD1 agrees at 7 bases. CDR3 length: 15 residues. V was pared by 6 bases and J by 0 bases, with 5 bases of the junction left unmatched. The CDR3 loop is CASRTGQNSNQPQHF. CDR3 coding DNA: TGTGCCAGCAGAACGGGACAGAATAGCAATCAGCCCCAGCATTTT.

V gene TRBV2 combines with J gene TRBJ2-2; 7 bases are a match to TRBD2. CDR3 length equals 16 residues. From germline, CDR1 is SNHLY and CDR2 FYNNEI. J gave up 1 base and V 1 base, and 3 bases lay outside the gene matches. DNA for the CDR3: TGTGCCAGCAGTGAAGGGACTAGGGGGAACACCGGGGAGCTGTTTTTT. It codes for CASSEGTRGNTGELFF.

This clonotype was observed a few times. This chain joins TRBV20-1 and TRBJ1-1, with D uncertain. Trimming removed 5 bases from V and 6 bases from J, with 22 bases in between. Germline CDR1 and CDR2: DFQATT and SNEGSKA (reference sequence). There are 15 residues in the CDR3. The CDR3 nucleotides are TGCAGTGCTCAGACTAGGTGCCGAGTGAGCCCTGAAGCTTTCTTT. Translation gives CSAQTRCRVSPEAFF.